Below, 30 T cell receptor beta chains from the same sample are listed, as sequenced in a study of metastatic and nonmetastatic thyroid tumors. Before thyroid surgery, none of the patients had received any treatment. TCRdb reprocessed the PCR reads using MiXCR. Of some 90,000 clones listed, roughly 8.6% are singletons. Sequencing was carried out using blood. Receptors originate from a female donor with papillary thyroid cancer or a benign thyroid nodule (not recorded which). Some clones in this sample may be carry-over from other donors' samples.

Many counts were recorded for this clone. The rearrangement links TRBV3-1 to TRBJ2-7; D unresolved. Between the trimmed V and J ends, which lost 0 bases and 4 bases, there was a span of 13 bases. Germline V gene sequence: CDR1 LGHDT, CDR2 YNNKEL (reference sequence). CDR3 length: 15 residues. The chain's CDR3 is CASSQDLSGTYEQYF. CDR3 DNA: TGTGCCAGCAGCCAAGATCTTTCAGGCACGTACGAGCAGTACTTC.

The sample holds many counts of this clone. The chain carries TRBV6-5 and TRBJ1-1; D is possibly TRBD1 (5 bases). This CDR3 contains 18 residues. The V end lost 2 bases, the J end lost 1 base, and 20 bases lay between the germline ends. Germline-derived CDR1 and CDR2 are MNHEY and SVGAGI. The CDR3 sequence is CASSYGSDRLGENTEAFF. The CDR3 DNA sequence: TGTGCCAGCAGTTACGGGTCCGATCGTCTGGGGGAGAACACTGAAGCTTTCTTT.

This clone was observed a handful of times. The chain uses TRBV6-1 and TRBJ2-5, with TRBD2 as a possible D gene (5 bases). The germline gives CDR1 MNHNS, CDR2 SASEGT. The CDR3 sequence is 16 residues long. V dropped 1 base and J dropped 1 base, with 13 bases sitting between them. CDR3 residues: CASSEDLAPAQETQYF. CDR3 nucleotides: TGTGCCAGCAGTGAAGACCTAGCCCCGGCCCAAGAGACCCAGTACTTC.

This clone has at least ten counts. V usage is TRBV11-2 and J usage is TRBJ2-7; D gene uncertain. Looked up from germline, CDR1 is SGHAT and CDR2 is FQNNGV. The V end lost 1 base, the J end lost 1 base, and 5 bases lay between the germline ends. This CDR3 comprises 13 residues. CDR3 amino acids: CASSLGPSYEQYF. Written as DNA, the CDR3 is TGTGCCAGCAGCTTAGGGCCGTCCTACGAGCAGTACTTC.

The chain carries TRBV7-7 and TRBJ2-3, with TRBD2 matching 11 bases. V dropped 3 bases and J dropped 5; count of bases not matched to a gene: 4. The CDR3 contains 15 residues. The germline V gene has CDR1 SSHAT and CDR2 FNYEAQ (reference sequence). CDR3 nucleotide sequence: TGTGCCAGCAGCTTTAGCGGGGGGGCGAAAGATACGCAGTATTTT. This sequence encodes CASSFSGGAKDTQYF. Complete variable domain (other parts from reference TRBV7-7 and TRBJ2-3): GAGVSQSPRYKVTKRGQDVTLRCDPISSHATLYWYQQALGQGPEFLTYFNYEAQPDKSGLPSDRFSAERPEGSISTLTIQRTEQRDSAMYRCASSFSGGAKDTQYFGPGTRLTVL.

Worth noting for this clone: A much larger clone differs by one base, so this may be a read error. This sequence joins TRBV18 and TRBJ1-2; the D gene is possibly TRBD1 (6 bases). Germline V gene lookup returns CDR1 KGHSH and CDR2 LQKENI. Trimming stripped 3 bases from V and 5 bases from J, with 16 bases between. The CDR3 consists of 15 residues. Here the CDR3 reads CASSPSDSGWYGYTF. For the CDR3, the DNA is TGTGCCAGCTCACCGTCGGACAGTGGGTGGTATGGCTACACCTTC.

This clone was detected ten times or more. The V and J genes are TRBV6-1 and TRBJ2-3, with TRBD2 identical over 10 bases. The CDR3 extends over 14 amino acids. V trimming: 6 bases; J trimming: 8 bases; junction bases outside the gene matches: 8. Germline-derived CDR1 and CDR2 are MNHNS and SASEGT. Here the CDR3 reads CASSSSGGASTQYF. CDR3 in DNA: TGTGCCAGCAGCTCCAGCGGGGGGGCTAGTACGCAGTATTTT.

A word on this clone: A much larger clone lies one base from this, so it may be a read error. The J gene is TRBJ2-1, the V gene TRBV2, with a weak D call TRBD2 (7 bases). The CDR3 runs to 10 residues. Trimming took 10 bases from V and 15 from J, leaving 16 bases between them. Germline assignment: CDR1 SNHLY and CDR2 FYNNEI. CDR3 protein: CATRGAWVFF. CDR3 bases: TGTGCCACCCGGGGGGCCTGGGTGTTCTTC.

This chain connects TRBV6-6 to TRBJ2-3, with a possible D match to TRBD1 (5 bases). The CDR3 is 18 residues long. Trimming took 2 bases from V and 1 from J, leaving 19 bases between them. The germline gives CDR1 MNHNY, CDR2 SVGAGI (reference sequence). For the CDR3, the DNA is TGTGCCAGCAGTTACACTCTCCCTGGGGCACTCGGCACAGATACGCAGTATTTT. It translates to CASSYTLPGALGTDTQYF.

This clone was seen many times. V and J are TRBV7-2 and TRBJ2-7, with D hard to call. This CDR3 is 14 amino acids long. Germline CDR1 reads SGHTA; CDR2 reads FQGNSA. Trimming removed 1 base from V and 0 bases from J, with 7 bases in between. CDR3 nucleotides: TGTGCCAGCAGCTTAGGCCCTAACTCCTACGAGCAGTACTTC. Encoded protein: CASSLGPNSYEQYF.

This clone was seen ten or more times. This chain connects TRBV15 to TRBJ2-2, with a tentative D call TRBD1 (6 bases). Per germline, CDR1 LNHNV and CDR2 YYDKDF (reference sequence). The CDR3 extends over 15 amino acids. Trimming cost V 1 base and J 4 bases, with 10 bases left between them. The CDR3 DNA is TGTGCCACCAGCAGAGTGGGCAGGGGCACCGGGGAGCTGTTTTTT. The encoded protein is CATSRVGRGTGELFF. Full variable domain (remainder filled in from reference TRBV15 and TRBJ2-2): DAMVIQNPRYQVTQFGKPVTLSCSQTLNHNVMYWYQQKSSQAPKLLFHYYDKDFNNEADTPDNFQSRRPNTSFCFLDIRSPGLGDTAMYLCATSRVGRGTGELFFGEGSRLTVL.

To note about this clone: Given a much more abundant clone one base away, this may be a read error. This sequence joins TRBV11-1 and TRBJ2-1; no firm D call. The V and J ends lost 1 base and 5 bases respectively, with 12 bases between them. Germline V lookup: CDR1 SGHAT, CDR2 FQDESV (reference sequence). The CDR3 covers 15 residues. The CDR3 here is CASSLDTCLNNEQFF. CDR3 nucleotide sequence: TGTGCCAGCAGCTTAGACACTTGCCTTAACAATGAGCAGTTCTTC.

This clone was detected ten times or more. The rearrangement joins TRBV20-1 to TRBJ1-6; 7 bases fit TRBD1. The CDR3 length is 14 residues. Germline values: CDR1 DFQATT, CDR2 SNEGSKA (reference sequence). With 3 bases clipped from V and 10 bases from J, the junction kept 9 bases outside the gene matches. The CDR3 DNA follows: TGCAGTGCTAGGAGAGGGGGCGAGGAATCACCCCTCCACTTT. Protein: CSARRGGEESPLHF.

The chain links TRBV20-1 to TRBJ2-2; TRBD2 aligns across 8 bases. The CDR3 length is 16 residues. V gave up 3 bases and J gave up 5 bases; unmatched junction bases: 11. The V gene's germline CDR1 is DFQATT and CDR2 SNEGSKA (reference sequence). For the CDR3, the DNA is TGCAGTGCTAGCCCCTCGGGGGGGCATTGGACCGGGGAGCTGTTTTTT. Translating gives CSASPSGGHWTGELFF.

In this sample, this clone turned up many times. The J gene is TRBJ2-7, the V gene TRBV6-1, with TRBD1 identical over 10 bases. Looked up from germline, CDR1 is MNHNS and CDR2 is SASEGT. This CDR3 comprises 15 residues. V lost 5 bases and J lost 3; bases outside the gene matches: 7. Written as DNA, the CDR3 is TGTGCCAGCAGTAGAGCCCGGACAGGGGGCTACGAGCAGTACTTC. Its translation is CASSRARTGGYEQYF.

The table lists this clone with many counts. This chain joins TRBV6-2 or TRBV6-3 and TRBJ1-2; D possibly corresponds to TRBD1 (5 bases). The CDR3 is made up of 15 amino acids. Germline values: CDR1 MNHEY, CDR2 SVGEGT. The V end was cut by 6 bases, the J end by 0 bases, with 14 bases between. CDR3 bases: TGTGCCAGCAGACACCCGGGACTTTCTAACTATGGCTACACCTTC. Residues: CASRHPGLSNYGYTF.

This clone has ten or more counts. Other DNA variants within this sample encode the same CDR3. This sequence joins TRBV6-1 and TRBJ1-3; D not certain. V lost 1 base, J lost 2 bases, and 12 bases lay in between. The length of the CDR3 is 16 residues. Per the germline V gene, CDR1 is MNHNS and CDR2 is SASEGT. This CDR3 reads CASSEEGLRPGNTIYF. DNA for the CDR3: TGTGCCAGCAGTGAAGAAGGCCTCCGCCCTGGAAACACCATATATTTT.

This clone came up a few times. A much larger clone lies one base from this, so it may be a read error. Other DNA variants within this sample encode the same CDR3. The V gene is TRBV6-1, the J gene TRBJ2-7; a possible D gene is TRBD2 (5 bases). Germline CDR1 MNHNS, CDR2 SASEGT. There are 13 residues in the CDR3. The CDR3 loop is CASSGFGAYEQYF. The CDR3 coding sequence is TGCGCCAGCAGTGGCTTCGGGGCCTACGAGCAGTACTTC.

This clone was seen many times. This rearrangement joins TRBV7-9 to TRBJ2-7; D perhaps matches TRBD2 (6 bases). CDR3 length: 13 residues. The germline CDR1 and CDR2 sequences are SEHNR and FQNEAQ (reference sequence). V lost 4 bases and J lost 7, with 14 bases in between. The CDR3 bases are TGTGCCAGCAGCTCCGGGACTCATGGGGAGCAGTACTTC. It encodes CASSSGTHGEQYF. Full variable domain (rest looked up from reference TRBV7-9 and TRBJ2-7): DTGVSQNPRHKITKRGQNVTFRCDPISEHNRLYWYRQTLGQGPEFLTYFQNEAQLEKSRLLSDRFSAERPKGSFSTLEIQRTEQGDSAMYLCASSSGTHGEQYFGPGTRLTVT.

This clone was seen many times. The CDR3 region is CSARDNRVNYGYTF. The CDR3 DNA sequence: TGCAGTGCTAGAGATAATCGAGTCAACTATGGCTACACCTTC. The chain joins TRBV20-1 to TRBJ1-2; D is uncertain. The CDR3 extends over 14 amino acids. Germline V gene data show CDR1 as DFQATT and CDR2 as SNEGSKA (reference sequence). With 0 bases removed from V and 2 bases from J, the gap between germline ends came to 10 bases.

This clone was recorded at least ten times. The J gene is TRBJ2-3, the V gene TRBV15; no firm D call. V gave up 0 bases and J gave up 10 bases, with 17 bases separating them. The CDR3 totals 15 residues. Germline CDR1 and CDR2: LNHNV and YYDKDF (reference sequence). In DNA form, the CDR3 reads TGTGCCACCAGCAGAGATATGGCTAGTAAATACGCGCAGTATTTT. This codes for CATSRDMASKYAQYF.

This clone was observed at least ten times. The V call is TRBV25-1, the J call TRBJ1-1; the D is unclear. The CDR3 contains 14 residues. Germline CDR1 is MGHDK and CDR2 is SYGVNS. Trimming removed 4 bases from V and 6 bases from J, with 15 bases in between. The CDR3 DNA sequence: TGTGCCAGCAGTGGGGCGGGGAGAACATCTGAAGCTTTCTTT. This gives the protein CASSGAGRTSEAFF.

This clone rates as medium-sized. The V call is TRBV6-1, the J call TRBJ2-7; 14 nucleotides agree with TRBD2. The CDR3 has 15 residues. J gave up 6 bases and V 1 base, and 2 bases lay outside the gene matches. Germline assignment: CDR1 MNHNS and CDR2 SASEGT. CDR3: CASSEETSGGAEQYF. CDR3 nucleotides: TGTGCCAGCAGTGAAGAGACTAGCGGGGGGGCCGAGCAGTACTTC.

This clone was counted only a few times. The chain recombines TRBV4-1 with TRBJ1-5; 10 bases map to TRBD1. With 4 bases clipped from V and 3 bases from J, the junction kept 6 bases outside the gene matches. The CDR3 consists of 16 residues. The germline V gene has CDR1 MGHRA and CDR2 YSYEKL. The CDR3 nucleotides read TGCGCCAGCAGCCTCCGGACAGGGGGGTACAATCAGCCCCAGCATTTT. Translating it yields CASSLRTGGYNQPQHF.

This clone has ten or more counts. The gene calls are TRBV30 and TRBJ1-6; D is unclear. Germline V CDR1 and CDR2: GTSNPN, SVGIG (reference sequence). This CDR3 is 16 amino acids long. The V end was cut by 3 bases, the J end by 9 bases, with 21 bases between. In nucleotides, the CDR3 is TGTGCCTGGAGGAGAGAGGGTAAGGCCTCCTTTTCACCCCTCCACTTT. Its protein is CAWRREGKASFSPLHF.

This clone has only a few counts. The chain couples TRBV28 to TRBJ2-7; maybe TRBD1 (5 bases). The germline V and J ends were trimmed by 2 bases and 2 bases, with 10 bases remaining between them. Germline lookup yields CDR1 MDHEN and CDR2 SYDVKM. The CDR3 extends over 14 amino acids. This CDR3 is CASSLPTVTYEQYF. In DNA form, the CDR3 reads TGTGCCAGCAGTTTACCGACAGTTACCTACGAGCAGTACTTC.

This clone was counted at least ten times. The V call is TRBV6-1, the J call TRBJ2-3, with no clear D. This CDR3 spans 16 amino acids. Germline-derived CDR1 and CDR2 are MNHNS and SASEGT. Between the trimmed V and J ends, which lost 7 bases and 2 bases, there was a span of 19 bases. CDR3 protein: CASNQNMASTTDTQYF. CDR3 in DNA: TGTGCCAGCAACCAAAATATGGCCAGTACCACAGATACGCAGTATTTT.

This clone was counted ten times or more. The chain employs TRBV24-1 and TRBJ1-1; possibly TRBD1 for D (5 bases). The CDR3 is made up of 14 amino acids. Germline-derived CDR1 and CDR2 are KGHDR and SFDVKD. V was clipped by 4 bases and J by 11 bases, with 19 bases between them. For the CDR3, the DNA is TGTGCCACCAGTGACGCGGGACGGGACCGTCGTGCTTTCTTT. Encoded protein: CATSDAGRDRRAFF.

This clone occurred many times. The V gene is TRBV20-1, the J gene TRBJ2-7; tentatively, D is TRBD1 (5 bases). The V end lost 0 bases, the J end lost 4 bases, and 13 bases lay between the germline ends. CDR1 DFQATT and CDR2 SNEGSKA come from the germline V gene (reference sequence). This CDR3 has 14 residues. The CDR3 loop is CSAREGRDHYEQYF. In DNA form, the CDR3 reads TGCAGTGCTAGAGAGGGCAGGGATCATTACGAGCAGTACTTC.

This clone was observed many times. This chain's CDR3 is CASSVRVSGGVDEQFF. The CDR3 DNA is TGTGCCAGCAGCGTACGGGTTAGCGGGGGGGTCGATGAGCAGTTCTTC. The chain has TRBV9 and TRBJ2-1; 11 bases are shared with TRBD2. V lost 1 base, J lost 8 bases, and 8 bases stayed unmatched. Per germline, CDR1 SGDLS and CDR2 YYNGEE. The length of the CDR3 is 16 residues.